Following are 24 T cell receptor beta chains from one sample sequenced in a study of blood T cells in healthy people across ages. A second PCR of about 7 to 12 cycles used a sample-barcoded 5' primer and a J-beta primer mix. TCRdb reanalysed the 5' RACE reads using MiXCR and keeps one entry per CDR3 protein. The table lists more than 900,000 distinct CDR3 sequences, around 29% of them singletons. These data were also filed under a second study, of T cells of mothers and their children.

Sequenced: blood. The receptor source for this set is a woman in her forties in good health.

This clonotype has only one observation. Since a much larger clone is just one base distant, this may be a read error. V gene TRBV20-1 combines with J gene TRBJ2-7; D unclear. This CDR3 has 14 residues. V was cut by 5 bases and J by 0 bases, with 14 bases left in between. CDR1 and CDR2 (germline): DFQATT, SNEGSKA (reference sequence). For the CDR3, the DNA is TGCAGTGCTGGCTTTCAGGTCCACTCCTACGAGCAGTACTTC. Translation: CSAGFQVHSYEQYF.

V is TRBV28 and J is TRBJ2-1; 9 bases fit TRBD2. Losses at the gene ends were 6 bases for V and 8 bases for J; bases not matched to a gene: 11. The germline gives CDR1 MDHEN, CDR2 SYDVKM. The CDR3 totals 15 residues. CDR3 DNA: TGTGCCAGCAGCCATTACTTAGCGGGGGCGGATGAGCAGTTCTTC. Protein: CASSHYLAGADEQFF.

This clonotype was detected many times. The chain recombines TRBV28 with TRBJ2-7, with D maybe TRBD1 (6 bases). Germline V CDR1 and CDR2: MDHEN, SYDVKM. The CDR3 loop spans 13 amino acids. Trimming stripped 7 bases from V and 0 bases from J, with 10 bases between. DNA of the CDR3: TGTGCCAGCATCTTAGGGGGCTCCTACGAGCAGTACTTC. Encoded protein: CASILGGSYEQYF.

The chain couples TRBV25-1 to TRBJ1-5; maybe TRBD1 (6 bases). CDR1 and CDR2 (germline): MGHDK, SYGVNS. There are 14 residues in the CDR3. Trimming left V 6 bases short and J 3 bases short, with 12 bases between. In nucleotides, the CDR3 is TGTGCCAGCAGGGGGGCAGGTATCAATCAGCCCCAGCATTTT. This sequence encodes CASRGAGINQPQHF.

Note on this clonotype: A much more abundant neighbour one base away suggests this may be a read error. The chain has TRBV20-1 and TRBJ2-7, with 7 bases matching TRBD1. Germline lookup yields CDR1 DFQATT and CDR2 SNEGSKA (reference sequence). This CDR3 contains 14 residues. This CDR3 is CSAPTGLSSYVQYF. CDR3 bases: TGCAGTGCTCCGACAGGGCTAAGCTCCTACGTGCAGTACTTC.

The chain is built from TRBV28 and TRBJ1-1; tentative D call: TRBD1 (5 bases). CDR3 length: 12 amino acids. With 2 bases removed from V and 10 bases from J, the gap between germline ends came to 11 bases. CDR1 is MDHEN and CDR2 is SYDVKM in the germline V gene. This chain's CDR3 is CASSLEAGTAFF. The DNA for the CDR3 is TGTGCCAGCAGTTTAGAGGCAGGGACAGCTTTCTTT.

This clonotype was seen ten or more times. J is TRBJ2-1 and V is TRBV12-3 or TRBV12-4, with D possibly being TRBD1 or TRBD2 (6 bases each). Trimming left V 3 bases short and J 6 bases short, with 12 bases between. The CDR3 sequence is 14 residues long. CDR3 sequence: CASSFPRGRNEQFF. The CDR3 DNA is TGTGCCAGCAGTTTTCCCCGGGGGCGCAATGAGCAGTTCTTC.

V usage is TRBV12-3 or TRBV12-4 and J usage is TRBJ2-7, with 14 positions matching TRBD2. This CDR3 is 14 amino acids long. With V trimmed by 6 bases and J by 7 bases, 5 bases remained unmatched. CDR3 residues: CASRRLAGGGEQYF. The CDR3 DNA sequence: TGTGCCAGCAGAAGACTAGCGGGGGGGGGTGAGCAGTACTTC.

This clonotype was recorded at least ten times. A much more abundant neighbour one base away suggests this may be a read error. This rearrangement joins TRBV5-5 to TRBJ2-5; D is undetermined. CDR1 and CDR2 from the germline V gene are SGHKS and YYEKEE (reference sequence). The CDR3 has 14 amino acids. CDR3 nucleotides: TGTGCCAGCAGAAGAGTTTCTAGTCTGGAGAACCAGTACTTC. Translation gives CASRRVSSLENQYF. Together with reference TRBV5-5 and TRBJ2-5, the CDR3 gives the full variable domain: DAGVTQSPTHLIKTRGQQVTLRCSPISGHKSVSWYQQVLGQGPQFIFQYYEKEERGRGNFPDRFSARQFPNYSSELNVNALLLGDSALYLCASRRVSSLENQYFGPGTRLLVL.

There are many counts of this clonotype. The rearrangement uses TRBV20-1 and TRBJ2-1; D ambiguous. Germline lookup yields CDR1 DFQATT and CDR2 SNEGSKA (reference sequence). The CDR3 loop spans 15 amino acids. V gave up 6 bases and J gave up 0 bases, with 15 bases separating them. CDR3 sequence: CSANYRTVSYNEQFF. The CDR3 DNA reads TGCAGTGCCAATTATAGGACGGTCTCCTACAATGAGCAGTTCTTC.

V is TRBV5-5 and J is TRBJ2-2, with D perhaps TRBD1 (6 bases). CDR3 length: 16 amino acids. The V gene's germline CDR1 is SGHKS and CDR2 YYEKEE (reference sequence). The V end lost 7 bases, the J end lost 1 base, and 17 bases lay between the germline ends. The DNA of the CDR3 is TGTGCCAGCTACACCGACAGGACACAGAACACCGGGGAGCTGTTTTTT. Translating gives CASYTDRTQNTGELFF.

This clonotype was observed many times. The CDR3 DNA is TGCAGTGCTCCTAACGCGGGGAGGAACACTGAAGCTTTCTTT. Residues: CSAPNAGRNTEAFF. This rearrangement joins TRBV20-1 to TRBJ1-1, with D uncertain. Germline V gene sequence: CDR1 DFQATT, CDR2 SNEGSKA (reference sequence). V dropped 5 bases and J dropped 1 base, with 14 bases sitting between them. The CDR3 has 14 residues.

Comment on this clonotype: A much larger clone lies a single base off, so this may be a read error. The conserved final phenylalanine or tryptophan is absent from the CDR3, which likely points to a read error. This CDR3 is CAIRKDTVGDNSPLHC. The CDR3 DNA sequence: TGTGCCATCAGGAAAGACACGGTCGGAGATAATTCACCCCTCCACTGT. The chain employs TRBV10-3 and TRBJ1-6; D remains unclear. The V gene lost 6 bases and the J gene lost 5 bases, with 17 bases spanning the gap. Germline loops: CDR1 ENHRY, CDR2 SYGVKD. The CDR3 covers 16 residues.

This clonotype was counted a few times. The chain couples TRBV6-6 to TRBJ1-2; D is possibly TRBD1 (5 bases). The CDR3 is 14 residues long. Trimming cost V 0 bases and J 4 bases, with 9 bases left between them. The germline CDR1 and CDR2 sequences are MNHNY and SVGAGI (reference sequence). The chain's CDR3 is CASSYSTRVYGYTF. DNA for the CDR3: TGTGCCAGCAGTTACTCGACCAGGGTCTATGGCTACACCTTC.

In this sample, this clonotype turned up many times. The V call is TRBV20-1, the J call TRBJ2-7, with D uncertain. The CDR3 loop spans 10 amino acids. V was cut by 4 bases and J by 6 bases, with 7 bases left in between. Germline CDR1 reads DFQATT; CDR2 reads SNEGSKA (reference sequence). The CDR3 DNA reads TGCAGTGCTAAATCTGGCGAGCAGTACTTC. This encodes CSAKSGEQYF.

This clonotype was detected ten times or more. This chain connects TRBV7-2 to TRBJ2-7; 8 bases agree with TRBD1. CDR3 length: 14 amino acids. The V gene end was trimmed by 6 bases and the J gene end by 3 bases; junction bases not matched to a gene: 7. Germline values: CDR1 SGHTA, CDR2 FQGNSA. CDR3 in DNA: TGTGCCAGCAGGGTTAGGACAGGGTTCTACGAGCAGTACTTC. Residues: CASRVRTGFYEQYF.

The V call is TRBV5-1, the J call TRBJ1-2; D not certain. This CDR3 has 14 residues. The V end lost 3 bases, the J end lost 6 bases, and 15 bases lay between the germline ends. Germline assignment: CDR1 SGHRS and CDR2 YFSETQ. The CDR3 DNA reads as TGCGCCAGCAGCTGGGAGGTAGGGCAGGATGGCTACACCTTC. Protein product: CASSWEVGQDGYTF.

This clonotype was found many times. This sequence joins TRBV2 and TRBJ2-7, with a tentative D call TRBD1 (6 bases). Trimming cost V 4 bases and J 0 bases, with 13 bases left between them. There are 15 residues in the CDR3. Looked up from germline, CDR1 is SNHLY and CDR2 is FYNNEI. The CDR3 sequence: CASSADRHISYEQYF. DNA for the CDR3: TGTGCCAGCAGTGCCGACAGGCACATCTCCTACGAGCAGTACTTC. The full variable domain, completed using reference TRBV2 and TRBJ2-7, is EPEVTQTPSHQVTQMGQEVILRCVPISNHLYFYWYRQILGQKVEFLVSFYNNEISEKSEIFDDQFSVERPDGSNFTLKIRSTKLEDSAMYFCASSADRHISYEQYFGPGTRLTVT.

About this clonotype: The junction and the germline gene differ at one end; a read error may be behind it. This rearrangement joins TRBV20-1 to TRBJ2-3; TRBD2 agrees at 11 bases. The CDR3 spans 17 residues. Germline V CDR1 and CDR2: DFQATT, SNEGSKA (reference sequence). In DNA, the CDR3 is TGTAGTGCTAGAGCCCGATCCGGGACTAGCGGCGGGGATACGCAGTATTTT. It is translated as CSARARSGTSGGDTQYF.

The V call is TRBV7-9, the J call TRBJ2-1; the D is unclear. The CDR3 has 14 amino acids. The V and J ends lost 0 bases and 6 bases respectively, with 9 bases between them. Germline CDR1 reads SEHNR; CDR2 reads FQNEAQ (reference sequence). The DNA of the CDR3 is TGTGCCAGCAGCTTAGCGTTAGACACCAATGAGCAGTTCTTC. Protein product: CASSLALDTNEQFF.

This clonotype was detected only a few times. V is TRBV14 and J is TRBJ1-5; possibly TRBD1 for D (5 bases). Trimming stripped 4 bases from V and 4 bases from J, with 8 bases between. The CDR3 runs to 13 residues. Germline V gene lookup returns CDR1 SGHDN and CDR2 FVKESK. This chain's CDR3 is CASSRGRNQPQHF. In DNA, the CDR3 is TGTGCCAGCAGCCGGGGGAGAAATCAGCCCCAGCATTTT.

The chain has TRBV5-1 and TRBJ2-1; TRBD2 matches 14 bases. The J segment lost 8 bases and the V segment lost 0 bases, leaving 4 bases of the junction unmatched. The CDR3 spans 16 residues. CDR1 is SGHRS, CDR2 YFSETQ, per germline. CDR3 nucleotides: TGCGCCAGCAGCTTGGCCGGGACTAGCGGGGGCGATGAGCAGTTCTTC. It encodes CASSLAGTSGGDEQFF.

This clonotype was seen only a few times. The rearrangement links TRBV6-1 to TRBJ2-5; TRBD1 aligns across 8 bases. The CDR3 runs 14 residues. With 3 bases clipped from V and 5 bases from J, the junction kept 5 bases outside the gene matches. From germline, CDR1 is MNHNS and CDR2 SASEGT. Written as DNA, the CDR3 is TGTGCCAGCAGTGAGTGGCAGGGGGCGGAGACCCAGTACTTC. Translation: CASSEWQGAETQYF.

This CDR3 is CASSPGRTSGGPSSYNEQFF. In nucleotides, the CDR3 is TGTGCCAGCAGCCCAGGCCGAACTAGCGGGGGTCCGAGCTCCTACAATGAGCAGTTCTTC. This rearrangement joins TRBV7-2 to TRBJ2-1; 11 bases fit TRBD2. Looked up from germline, CDR1 is SGHTA and CDR2 is FQGNSA. The V and J ends lost 5 bases and 0 bases, in that order; junction bases with no gene match: 15. The length of the CDR3 is 20 residues.